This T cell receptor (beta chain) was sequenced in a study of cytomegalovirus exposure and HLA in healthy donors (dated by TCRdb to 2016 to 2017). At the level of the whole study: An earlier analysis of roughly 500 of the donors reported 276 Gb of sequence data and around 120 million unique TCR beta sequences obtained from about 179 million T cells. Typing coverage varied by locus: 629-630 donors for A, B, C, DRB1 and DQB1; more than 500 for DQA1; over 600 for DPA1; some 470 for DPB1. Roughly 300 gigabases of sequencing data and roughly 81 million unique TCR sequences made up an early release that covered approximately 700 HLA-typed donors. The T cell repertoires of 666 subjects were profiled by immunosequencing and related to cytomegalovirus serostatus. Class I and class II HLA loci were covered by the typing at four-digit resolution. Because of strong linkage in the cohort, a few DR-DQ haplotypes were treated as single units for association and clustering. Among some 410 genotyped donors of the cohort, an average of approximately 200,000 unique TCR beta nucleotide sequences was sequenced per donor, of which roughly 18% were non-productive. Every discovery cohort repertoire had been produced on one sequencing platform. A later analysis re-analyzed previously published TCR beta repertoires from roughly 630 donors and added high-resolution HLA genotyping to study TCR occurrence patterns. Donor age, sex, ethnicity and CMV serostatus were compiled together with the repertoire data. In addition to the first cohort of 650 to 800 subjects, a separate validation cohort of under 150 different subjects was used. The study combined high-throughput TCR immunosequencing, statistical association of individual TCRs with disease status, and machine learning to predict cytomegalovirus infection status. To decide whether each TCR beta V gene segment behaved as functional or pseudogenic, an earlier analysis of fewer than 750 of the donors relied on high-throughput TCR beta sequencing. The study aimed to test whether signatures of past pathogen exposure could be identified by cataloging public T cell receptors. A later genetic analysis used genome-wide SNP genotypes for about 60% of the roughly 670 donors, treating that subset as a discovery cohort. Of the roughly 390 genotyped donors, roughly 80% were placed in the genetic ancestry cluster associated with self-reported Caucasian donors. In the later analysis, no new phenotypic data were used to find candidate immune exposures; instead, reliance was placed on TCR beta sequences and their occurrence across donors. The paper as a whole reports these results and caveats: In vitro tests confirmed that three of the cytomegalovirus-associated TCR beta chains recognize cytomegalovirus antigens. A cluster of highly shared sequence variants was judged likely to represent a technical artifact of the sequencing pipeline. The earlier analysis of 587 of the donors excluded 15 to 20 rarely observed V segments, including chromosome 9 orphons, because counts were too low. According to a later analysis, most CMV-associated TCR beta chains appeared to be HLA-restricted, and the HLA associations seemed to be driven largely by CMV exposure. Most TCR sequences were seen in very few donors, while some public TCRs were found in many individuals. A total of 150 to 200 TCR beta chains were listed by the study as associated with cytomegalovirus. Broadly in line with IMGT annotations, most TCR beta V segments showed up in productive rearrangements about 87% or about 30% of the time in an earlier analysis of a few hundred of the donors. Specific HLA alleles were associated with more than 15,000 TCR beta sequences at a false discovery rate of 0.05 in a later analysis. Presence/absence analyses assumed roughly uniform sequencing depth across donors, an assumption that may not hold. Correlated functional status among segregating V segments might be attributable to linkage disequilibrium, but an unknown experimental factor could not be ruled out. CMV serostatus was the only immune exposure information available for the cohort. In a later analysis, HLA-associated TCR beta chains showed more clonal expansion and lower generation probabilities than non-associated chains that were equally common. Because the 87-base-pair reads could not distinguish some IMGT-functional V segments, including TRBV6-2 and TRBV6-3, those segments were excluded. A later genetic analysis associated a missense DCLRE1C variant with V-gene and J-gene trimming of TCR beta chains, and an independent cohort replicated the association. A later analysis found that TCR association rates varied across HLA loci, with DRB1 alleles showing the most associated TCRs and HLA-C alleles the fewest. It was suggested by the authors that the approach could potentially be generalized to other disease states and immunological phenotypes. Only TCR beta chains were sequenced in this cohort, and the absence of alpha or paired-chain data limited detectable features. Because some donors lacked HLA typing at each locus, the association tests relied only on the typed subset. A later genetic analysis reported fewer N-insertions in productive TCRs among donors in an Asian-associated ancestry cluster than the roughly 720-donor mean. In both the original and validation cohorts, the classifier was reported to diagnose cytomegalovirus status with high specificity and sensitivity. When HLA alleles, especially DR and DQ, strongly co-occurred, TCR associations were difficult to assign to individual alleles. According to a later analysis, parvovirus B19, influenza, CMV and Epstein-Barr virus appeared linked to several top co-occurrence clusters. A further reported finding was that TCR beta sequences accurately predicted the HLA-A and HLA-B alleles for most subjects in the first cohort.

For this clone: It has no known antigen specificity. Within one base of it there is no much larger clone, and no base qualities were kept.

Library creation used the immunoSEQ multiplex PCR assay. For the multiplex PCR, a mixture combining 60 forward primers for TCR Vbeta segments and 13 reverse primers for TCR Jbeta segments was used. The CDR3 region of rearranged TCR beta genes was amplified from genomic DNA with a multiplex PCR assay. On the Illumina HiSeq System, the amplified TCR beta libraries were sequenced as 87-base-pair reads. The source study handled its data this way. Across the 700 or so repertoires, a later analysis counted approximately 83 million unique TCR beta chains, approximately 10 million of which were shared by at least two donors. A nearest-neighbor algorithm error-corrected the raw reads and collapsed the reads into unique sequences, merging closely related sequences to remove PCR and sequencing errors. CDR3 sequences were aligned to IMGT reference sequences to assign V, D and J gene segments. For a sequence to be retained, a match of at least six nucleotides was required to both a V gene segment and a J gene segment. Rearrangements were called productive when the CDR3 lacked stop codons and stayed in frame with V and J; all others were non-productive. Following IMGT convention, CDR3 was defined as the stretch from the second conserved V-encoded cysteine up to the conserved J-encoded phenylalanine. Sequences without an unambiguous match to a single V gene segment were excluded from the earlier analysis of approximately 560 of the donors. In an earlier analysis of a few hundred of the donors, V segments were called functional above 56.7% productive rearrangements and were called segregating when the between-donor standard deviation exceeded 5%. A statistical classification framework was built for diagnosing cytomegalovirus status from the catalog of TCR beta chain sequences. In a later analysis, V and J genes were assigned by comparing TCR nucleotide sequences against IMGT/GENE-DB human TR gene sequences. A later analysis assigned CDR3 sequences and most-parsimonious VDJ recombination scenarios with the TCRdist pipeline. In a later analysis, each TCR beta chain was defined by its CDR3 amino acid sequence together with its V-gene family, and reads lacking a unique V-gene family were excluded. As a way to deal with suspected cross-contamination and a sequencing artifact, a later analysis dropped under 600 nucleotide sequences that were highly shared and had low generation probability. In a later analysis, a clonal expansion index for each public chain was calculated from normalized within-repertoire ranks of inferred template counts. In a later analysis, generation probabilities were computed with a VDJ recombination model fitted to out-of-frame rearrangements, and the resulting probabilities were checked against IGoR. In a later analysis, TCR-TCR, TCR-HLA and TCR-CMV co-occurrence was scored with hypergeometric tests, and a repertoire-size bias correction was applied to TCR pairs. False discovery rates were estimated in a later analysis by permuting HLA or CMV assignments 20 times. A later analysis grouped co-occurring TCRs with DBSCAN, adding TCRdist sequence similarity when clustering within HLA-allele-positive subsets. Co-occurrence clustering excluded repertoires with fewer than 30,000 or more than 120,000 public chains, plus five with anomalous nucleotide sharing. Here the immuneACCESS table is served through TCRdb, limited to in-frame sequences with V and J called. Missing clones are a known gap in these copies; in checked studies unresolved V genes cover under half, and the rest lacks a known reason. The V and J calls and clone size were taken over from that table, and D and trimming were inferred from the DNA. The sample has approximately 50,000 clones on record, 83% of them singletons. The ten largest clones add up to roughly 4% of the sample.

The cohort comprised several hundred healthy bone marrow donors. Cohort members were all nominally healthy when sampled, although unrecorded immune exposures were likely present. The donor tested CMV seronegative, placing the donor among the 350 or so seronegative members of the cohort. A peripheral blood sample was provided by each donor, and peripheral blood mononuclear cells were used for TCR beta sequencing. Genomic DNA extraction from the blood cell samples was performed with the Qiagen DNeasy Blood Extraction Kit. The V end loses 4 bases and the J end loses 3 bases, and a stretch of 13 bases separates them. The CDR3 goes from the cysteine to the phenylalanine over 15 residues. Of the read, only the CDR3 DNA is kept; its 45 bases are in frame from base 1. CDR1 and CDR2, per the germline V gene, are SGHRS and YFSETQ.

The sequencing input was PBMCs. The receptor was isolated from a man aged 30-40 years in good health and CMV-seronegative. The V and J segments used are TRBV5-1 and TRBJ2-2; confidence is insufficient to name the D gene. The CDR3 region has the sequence CASSRVLPHTGELFF. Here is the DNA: TGCGCCAGCAGCCGGGTCCTTCCCCACACCGGGGAGCTGTTTTTT.